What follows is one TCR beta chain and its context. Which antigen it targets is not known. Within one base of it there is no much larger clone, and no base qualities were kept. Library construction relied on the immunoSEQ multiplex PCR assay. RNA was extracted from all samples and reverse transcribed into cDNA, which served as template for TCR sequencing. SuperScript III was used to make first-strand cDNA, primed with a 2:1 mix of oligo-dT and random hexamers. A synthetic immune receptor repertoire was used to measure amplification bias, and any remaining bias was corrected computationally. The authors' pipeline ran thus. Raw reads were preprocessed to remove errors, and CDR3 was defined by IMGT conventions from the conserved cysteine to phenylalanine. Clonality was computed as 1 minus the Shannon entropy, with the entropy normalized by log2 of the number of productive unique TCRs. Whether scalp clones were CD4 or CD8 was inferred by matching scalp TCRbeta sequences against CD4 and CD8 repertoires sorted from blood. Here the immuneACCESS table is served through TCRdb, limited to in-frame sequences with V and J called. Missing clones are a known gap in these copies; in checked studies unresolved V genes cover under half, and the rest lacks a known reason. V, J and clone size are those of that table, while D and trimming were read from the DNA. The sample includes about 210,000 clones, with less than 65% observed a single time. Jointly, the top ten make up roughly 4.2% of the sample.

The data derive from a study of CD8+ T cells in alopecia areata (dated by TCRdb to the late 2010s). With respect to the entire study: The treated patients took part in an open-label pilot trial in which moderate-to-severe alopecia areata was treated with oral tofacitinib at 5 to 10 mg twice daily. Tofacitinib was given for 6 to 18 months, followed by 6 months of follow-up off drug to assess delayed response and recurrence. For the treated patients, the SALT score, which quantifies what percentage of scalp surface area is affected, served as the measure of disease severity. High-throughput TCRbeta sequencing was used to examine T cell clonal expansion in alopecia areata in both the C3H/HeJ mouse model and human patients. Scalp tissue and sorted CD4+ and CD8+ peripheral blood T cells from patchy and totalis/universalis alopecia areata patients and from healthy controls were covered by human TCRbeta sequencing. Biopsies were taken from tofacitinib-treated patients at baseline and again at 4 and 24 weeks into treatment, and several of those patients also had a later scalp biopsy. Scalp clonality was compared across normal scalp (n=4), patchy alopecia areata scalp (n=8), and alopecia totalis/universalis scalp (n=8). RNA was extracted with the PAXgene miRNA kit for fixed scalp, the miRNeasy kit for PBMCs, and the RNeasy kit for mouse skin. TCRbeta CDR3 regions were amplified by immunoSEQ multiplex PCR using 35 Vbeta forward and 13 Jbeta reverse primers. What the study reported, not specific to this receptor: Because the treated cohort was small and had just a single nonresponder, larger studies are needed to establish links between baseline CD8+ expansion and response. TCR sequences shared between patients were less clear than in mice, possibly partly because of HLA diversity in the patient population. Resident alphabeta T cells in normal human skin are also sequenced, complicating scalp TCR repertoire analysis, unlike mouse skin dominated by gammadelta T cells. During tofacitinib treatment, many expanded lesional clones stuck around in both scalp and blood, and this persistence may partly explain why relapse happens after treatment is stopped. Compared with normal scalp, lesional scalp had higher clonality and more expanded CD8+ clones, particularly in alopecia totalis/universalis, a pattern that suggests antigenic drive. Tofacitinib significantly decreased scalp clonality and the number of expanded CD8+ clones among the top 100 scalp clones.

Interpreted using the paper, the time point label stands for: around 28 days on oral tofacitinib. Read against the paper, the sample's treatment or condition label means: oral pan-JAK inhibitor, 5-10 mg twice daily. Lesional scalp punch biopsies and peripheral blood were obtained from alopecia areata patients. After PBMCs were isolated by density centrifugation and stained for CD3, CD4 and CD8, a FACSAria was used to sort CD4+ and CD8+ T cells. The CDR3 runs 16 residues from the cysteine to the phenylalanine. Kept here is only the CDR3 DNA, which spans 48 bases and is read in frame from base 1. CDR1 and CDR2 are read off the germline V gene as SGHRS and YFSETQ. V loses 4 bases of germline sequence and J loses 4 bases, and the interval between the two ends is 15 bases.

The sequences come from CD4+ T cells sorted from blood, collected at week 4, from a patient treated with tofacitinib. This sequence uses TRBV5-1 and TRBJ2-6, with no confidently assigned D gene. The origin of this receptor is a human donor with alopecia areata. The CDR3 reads CASSLDGSVGANVLTF. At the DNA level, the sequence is TGCGCCAGCAGCCTGGACGGATCTGTGGGGGCCAACGTCCTGACTTTC. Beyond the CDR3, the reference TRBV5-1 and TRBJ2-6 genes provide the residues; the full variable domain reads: KAGVTQTPRYLIKTRGQQVTLSCSPISGHRSVSWYQQTPGQGLQFLFEYFSETQRNKGNFPGRFSGRQFSNSRSEMNVSTLELGDSALYLCASSLDGSVGANVLTFGAGSRLTVL.